The T cell receptor (beta chain) described here comes from a study of technical replicates of blood from a handful of donors. The CDR3 has 12 amino acids. Trimming stripped 6 bases from V and 7 bases from J, with 7 bases between. Germline values: CDR1 LNHDA, CDR2 SQIVND (reference sequence). The data were produced by immunoSEQ multiplex PCR, yet TCRdb's version contains in-frame clones alone and is incomplete. The table has 50,000 to 70,000 clones, just under 95% seen once. This chain connects TRBV19 to TRBJ1-6, with no clear D. Sequenced sample: PBMCs. The receptor comes from a human donor in good health. Some clones in this sample may be carry-over from other donors' samples. DNA of the CDR3: TGTGCCAGTAGGTTGAGCAATTCACCCCTCCACTTT. Residues: CASRLSNSPLHF.